These T cell receptor beta chains were read from a single sample in a study of T cell clones after liver transplantation. Produced via immunoSEQ multiplex PCR; TCRdb's table is partial and in-frame only. The profile shows tens of thousands of clones, 75% to 90% of them singletons. Material: CD4+ T cells from blood, obtained at the 22-month timepoint. The receptors derive from a human patient who received a liver transplant. Some T cells may be the graft donor's. Both conserved end residues are part of each CDR3. Each record gives: clone size, D gene, J gene, V gene, CDR3 protein, CDR3 DNA. The D gene is left open where the match is weak. The listing skips clone size in some rows; elsewhere it reads once, few, many or a size class.

>.|.|TRBJ1-3|TRBV28
CASSGNTIYF
TGTGCCAGCAGCGGAAACACCATATATTTT
>once|TRBD1|TRBJ1-1|TRBV6-5
CASSSAATGGGTEAFF
TGTGCCAGCAGTTCCGCCGCTACAGGGGGCGGCACTGAAGCTTTCTTT
>.|TRBD2|TRBJ2-1|TRBV7-9
CASSAAGVEFF
TGTGCCAGCAGCGCAGCGGGGGTGGAGTTCTTC
>few|.|TRBJ1-1|TRBV5-5
CASSLTNTEAFF
TGTGCCAGCAGCTTGACTAACACTGAAGCTTTCTTT
>.|.|TRBJ1-1|TRBV19
CASSIIGGRVTEAFF
TGTGCCAGTAGTATAATCGGGGGGCGGGTCACTGAAGCTTTCTTT
>.|.|TRBJ2-5|TRBV5-1
CASTLAGLAGETQYF
TGCGCCAGCACCCTGGCGGGGCTAGCAGGAGAGACCCAGTACTTC
>.|TRBD2|TRBJ2-5|TRBV11-2
CASSKKRGGMETQYF
TGTGCCAGCAGCAAAAAGCGGGGGGGCATGGAGACCCAGTACTTC
>.|TRBD2|TRBJ2-7|TRBV2
CASSERTRLHEQYF
TGTGCCAGCAGTGAAAGGACTAGATTGCACGAGCAGTACTTC
>.|.|TRBJ2-3|TRBV10-3
CAIRPGLDTDTQYF
TGTGCCATCAGACCGGGACTTGACACAGATACGCAGTATTTT
>.|TRBD2|TRBJ2-2|TRBV18
CASSLGLANTGELFF
TGTGCCAGCTCACTGGGACTAGCGAACACCGGGGAGCTGTTTTTT
>medium-sized|.|TRBJ2-7|TRBV27
CASSLGLRNEQYF
TGTGCCAGCAGTTTAGGCCTGCGAAACGAGCAGTACTTC
>.|TRBD1|TRBJ2-5|TRBV7-7
CASSLGTGRQETQYF
TGTGCCAGCAGCTTAGGGACAGGGAGACAAGAGACCCAGTACTTC
>.|.|TRBJ1-2|TRBV7-2
CASTRVGDYGYTF
TGTGCCAGCACCCGAGTCGGGGACTATGGCTACACCTTC
>.|.|TRBJ2-5|TRBV5-6
CASSFRLGGRETQYF
TGTGCCAGCAGCTTCAGGTTGGGGGGCCGGGAGACCCAGTACTTC
>.|TRBD2|TRBJ2-1|TRBV4-3
CASSQVIGGAYNEQFF
TGCGCCAGCAGCCAAGTGATCGGGGGGGCATACAATGAGCAGTTCTTC
>.|.|TRBJ2-2|TRBV4-3
CASSQASNTPGELFF
TGCGCCAGCAGCCAGGCCAGTAATACACCCGGGGAGCTGTTTTTT
>.|.|TRBJ2-7|TRBV7-2
CASSLLSVSRAPIKQYF
TGTGCCAGCAGCTTACTATCTGTTTCCCGGGCCCCGATTAAGCAGTACTTC
>.|.|TRBJ1-2|TRBV20-1
CSARLQGWITF
TGCAGTGCTAGGCTACAGGGTTGGATCACCTTC
>once|.|TRBJ2-6|TRBV29-1
CSVSKQSGANVLTF
TGCAGCGTTAGTAAGCAATCTGGGGCCAACGTCCTGACTTTC
>.|.|TRBJ1-1|TRBV21-1
CASSTLLRGTEEMNTEAFF
TGTGCCAGCAGCACCCTCCTCCGGGGGACAGAAGAGATGAACACTGAAGCTTTCTTT
>.|TRBD1|TRBJ1-4|TRBV15
CATSRDRGLSEKLFF
TGTGCCACCAGCAGAGACAGGGGGCTGAGTGAAAAACTGTTTTTT
>.|TRBD1|TRBJ2-1|TRBV7-3
CASSSTGQGANEQFF
TGTGCCAGCAGCTCCACGGGACAGGGGGCGAATGAGCAGTTCTTC
>once|.|TRBJ2-1|TRBV7-2
CASSPRGESYNEQFF
TGTGCCAGCAGCCCAAGGGGGGAGTCCTACAATGAGCAGTTCTTC
>.|TRBD2|TRBJ2-1|TRBV19
CASSKREGRDEQFF
TGTGCCAGTAGTAAGAGGGAGGGCCGCGATGAGCAGTTCTTC
>.|.|TRBJ1-5|TRBV28
CASRVRGQPQHF
TGTGCCAGCAGAGTCCGGGGTCAGCCCCAGCATTTT
>.|TRBD2|TRBJ2-1|TRBV7-9
CASSLAQAAGALYNEQFF
TGTGCCAGCAGCTTAGCTCAAGCAGCGGGGGCCCTCTACAATGAGCAGTTCTTC
>.|TRBD2|TRBJ2-2|TRBV6-1
CASRVEAGGGELFF
TGTGCCAGCCGAGTCGAAGCGGGAGGTGGGGAGCTGTTTTTT
>.|TRBD2|TRBJ2-1|TRBV11-2
CASSFSGTIYNEQFF
TGTGCCAGCAGCTTTAGCGGGACGATTTACAATGAGCAGTTCTTC
>few|.|TRBJ1-3|TRBV4-2
CASSQVGNTIYF
TGTGCCAGCAGCCAAGTGGGAAACACCATATATTTT
>.|TRBD1|TRBJ2-1|TRBV5-1
CASSHRTGRNEQFF
TGCGCCAGCAGCCACCGGACAGGGAGAAATGAGCAGTTCTTC
>.|.|TRBJ1-1|TRBV30
CAWRQGMNTEAFF
TGTGCCTGGAGACAGGGTATGAACACTGAAGCTTTCTTT
>.|TRBD1|TRBJ2-7|TRBV5-5
CASSLTGQASYEQYF
TGTGCCAGCAGCTTGACGGGACAGGCCTCCTACGAGCAGTACTTC
>.|TRBD1|TRBJ2-1|TRBV28
CASSSMRTGRWFF
TGTGCCAGCAGTTCAATGAGGACAGGTCGTTGGTTCTTC
>once|TRBD2|TRBJ2-3|TRBV19
CASSIDLGLVQDTQYF
TGTGCCAGTAGTATAGATCTCGGACTAGTTCAAGATACGCAGTATTTT
>.|.|TRBJ1-2|TRBV5-1
CASSPGGVFKNRVYGYTF
TGCGCCAGCAGCCCCGGGGGTGTTTTTAAGAACAGGGTCTATGGCTACACCTTC
>.|TRBD1|TRBJ2-7|TRBV7-2
CASSFDRGEYEQYF
TGTGCCAGCAGCTTTGACAGGGGTGAATACGAGCAGTACTTC
>.|.|TRBJ2-2|TRBV5-1
CASSLELAGELFF
TGCGCCAGCAGCTTGGAGTTGGCCGGGGAGCTGTTTTTT
>.|TRBD1|TRBJ2-2|TRBV9
CASSVQGAGGELFF
TGTGCCAGCAGCGTTCAGGGGGCCGGCGGGGAGCTGTTTTTT
>.|TRBD2|TRBJ2-1|TRBV6-6
CASSYSTSGRAYEQFF
TGTGCCAGCAGTTACTCGACTAGCGGGAGGGCCTATGAGCAGTTCTTC
>.|.|TRBJ2-5|TRBV30
CAWSPPGQETQYF
TGTGCCTGGAGTCCGCCCGGGCAAGAGACCCAGTACTTC
>.|.|TRBJ1-5|TRBV13
CASSLGGTVNQPQHF
TGTGCCAGCAGCTTAGGAGGGACCGTAAATCAGCCCCAGCATTTT
>.|.|TRBJ1-2|TRBV2
CASSGGGYTF
TGTGCCAGCAGTGGGGGTGGCTACACCTTC
>few|.|TRBJ2-4|TRBV2
CASNREGGNIQYF
TGTGCCAGCAACAGGGAGGGGGGAAACATTCAGTACTTC
>.|TRBD1|TRBJ1-3|TRBV13
CASSFGSTGVGNTIYF
TGTGCCAGCAGCTTCGGAAGTACAGGGGTTGGAAACACCATATATTTT
>.|TRBD2|TRBJ2-3|TRBV19
CASSQGLAGGDTQYF
TGTGCCAGTAGTCAGGGACTAGCGGGAGGAGATACGCAGTATTTT
>.|TRBD1|TRBJ2-1|TRBV9
CASSLGQYNEQFF
TGTGCCAGCAGCCTGGGACAGTACAATGAGCAGTTCTTC
>.|.|TRBJ2-5|TRBV18
CASSPGGETQYF
TGTGCCAGCTCACCAGGGGGAGAGACCCAGTACTTC
>.|TRBD2|TRBJ2-3|TRBV7-3
CASSLRLAGGPDTQYF
TGTGCCAGCAGCTTAAGGCTGGCGGGAGGGCCAGATACGCAGTATTTT
>.|TRBD2|TRBJ2-2|TRBV28
CASTGTTNTGELFF
TGTGCCAGCACCGGGACTACGAACACCGGGGAGCTGTTTTTT
>.|TRBD1|TRBJ1-2|TRBV10-3
CAISEERQGASGYTF
TGTGCCATCAGTGAGGAGAGACAGGGGGCGAGTGGCTACACCTTC
>.|.|TRBJ2-2|TRBV7-3
CASSADLNTGELFF
TGTGCCAGCAGCGCAGACCTCAACACCGGGGAGCTGTTTTTT
>.|TRBD2|TRBJ2-5|TRBV5-1
CASSLESGGWETQYF
TGCGCCAGCAGCTTGGAAAGCGGGGGGTGGGAGACCCAGTACTTC
>.|.|TRBJ1-1|TRBV28
CASSSGRDTEAFF
TGTGCCAGCAGTTCCGGACGGGACACTGAAGCTTTCTTT
>once|TRBD1|TRBJ1-1|TRBV10-3
CAISGGQGSANTEAFF
TGTGCCATCAGTGGTGGACAGGGGTCAGCGAACACTGAAGCTTTCTTT